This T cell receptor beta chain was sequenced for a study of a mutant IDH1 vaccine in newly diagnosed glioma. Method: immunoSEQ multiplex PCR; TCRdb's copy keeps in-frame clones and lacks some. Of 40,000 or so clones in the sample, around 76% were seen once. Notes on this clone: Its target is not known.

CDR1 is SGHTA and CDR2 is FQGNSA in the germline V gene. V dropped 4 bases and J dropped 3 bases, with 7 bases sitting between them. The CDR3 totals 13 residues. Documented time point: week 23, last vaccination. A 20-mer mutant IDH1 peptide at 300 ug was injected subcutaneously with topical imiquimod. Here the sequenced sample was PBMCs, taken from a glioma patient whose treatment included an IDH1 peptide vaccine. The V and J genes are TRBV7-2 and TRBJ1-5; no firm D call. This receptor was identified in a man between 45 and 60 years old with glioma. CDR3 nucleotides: TGTGCCAGCAGCTCGAACCCCAATCAGCCCCAGCATTTT. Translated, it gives CASSSNPNQPQHF.